The next 32 T cell receptor beta chains were all read from a single sample in a study. TCRdb re-called the RT-PCR reads with MiXCR, one entry per CDR3 protein. This sample has about 700,000 distinct CDR3 sequences, with about 14% found just once. Sequenced material: memory CD4+ T cells from blood. All receptors come from a female donor in good health, serving as a healthy control.

V usage is TRBV7-3 and J usage is TRBJ2-7; unclear D gene. CDR3 length equals 15 residues. Germline values: CDR1 SGHTA, CDR2 FQGTGA. V shed 0 bases and J shed 2 bases, with 11 bases lying between them. CDR3 amino acids: CASSLTGPTPYEQYF. In DNA form, the CDR3 reads TGTGCCAGCAGCTTAACAGGGCCGACGCCCTACGAGCAGTACTTC.

This clonotype has just one count. The V call is TRBV11-2, the J call TRBJ1-5, with D uncertain. The germline V and J ends were trimmed by 0 bases and 9 bases, with 6 bases remaining between them. Germline assignment: CDR1 SGHAT and CDR2 FQNNGV. The CDR3 totals 12 residues. The CDR3 reads CASSLDGGPQHF. The DNA of the CDR3 is TGTGCCAGCAGCTTAGATGGCGGGCCCCAGCATTTT.

This clonotype was counted a few times. The rearrangement uses TRBV20-1 and TRBJ2-7, with 9 bases lining up with TRBD2. With 6 bases clipped from V and 3 bases from J, the junction kept 9 bases outside the gene matches. CDR1 and CDR2 (germline): DFQATT, SNEGSKA (reference sequence). CDR3 size: 14 residues. CDR3 sequence reads: CSAPRGTSIYEQYF. CDR3 DNA sequence: TGCAGTGCCCCAAGGGGGACTAGCATCTACGAGCAGTACTTC.

The chain couples TRBV3-1 to TRBJ1-1; D is unclear. The CDR3 covers 13 residues. Trimming cost V 3 bases and J 4 bases, with 9 bases left between them. The germline V gene has CDR1 LGHDT and CDR2 YNNKEL (reference sequence). DNA of the CDR3: TGTGCCAGCAGCCACCCACGGGCCACTGAAGCTTTCTTT. This translates into CASSHPRATEAFF.

The chain joins TRBV20-1 to TRBJ2-1, with TRBD2 identical over 8 bases. The CDR3 covers 17 residues. V gave up 2 bases and J gave up 9 bases; unmatched junction bases: 18. Germline CDR1 is DFQATT and CDR2 is SNEGSKA (reference sequence). CDR3 coding DNA: TGCAGTGCTAGACCGCCGGTCGGAGTAGCGGGATCTGCTGAGCAGTTCTTC. Its translation: CSARPPVGVAGSAEQFF.

There are a few counts of this clonotype. The chain links TRBV7-9 to TRBJ1-1, with a tentative D call TRBD1 (6 bases). Germline CDR1 and CDR2: SEHNR and FQNEAQ (reference sequence). This CDR3 region has 12 residues. With 3 bases removed from V and 8 bases from J, the gap between germline ends came to 10 bases. The CDR3: CASSFGGQEAFF. The CDR3 nucleotides are TGTGCCAGCAGCTTCGGAGGACAGGAAGCTTTCTTT.

The V call is TRBV7-3, the J call TRBJ2-2; D unresolved. This CDR3 spans 15 amino acids. Trimming removed 1 base at V and 6 bases at J, with 12 bases between. The germline V gene has CDR1 SGHTA and CDR2 FQGTGA. CDR3 coding DNA: TGTGCCAGCAGCTTAATCTTGAGTGGTTCCGGGGAGCTGTTTTTT. Translating gives CASSLILSGSGELFF.

There are a few counts of this clonotype. V gene TRBV20-1 combines with J gene TRBJ1-6; no reliable D call. The germline V gene encodes CDR1 DFQATT and CDR2 SNEGSKA (reference sequence). There are 15 residues in the CDR3. V was cut by 0 bases and J by 8 bases, with 14 bases left in between. CDR3 in DNA: TGCAGTGCTAGAGATAGGATCCTCGGGGATTCACCCCTCCACTTT. Amino acid sequence: CSARDRILGDSPLHF.

This rearrangement joins TRBV5-1 to TRBJ2-5; TRBD2 is a possible D gene (6 bases). V was trimmed by 0 bases and J by 3 bases, leaving 15 bases between them. Looked up from germline, CDR1 is SGHRS and CDR2 is YFSETQ. This CDR3 is 16 amino acids long. CDR3 bases: TGCGCCAGCAGCTTGGAAGTAACGGGGGTGGAAGAGACCCAGTACTTC. Protein product: CASSLEVTGVEETQYF. Full variable domain (missing parts from reference TRBV5-1 and TRBJ2-5): KAGVTQTPRYLIKTRGQQVTLSCSPISGHRSVSWYQQTPGQGLQFLFEYFSETQRNKGNFPGRFSGRQFSNSRSEMNVSTLELGDSALYLCASSLEVTGVEETQYFGPGTRLLVL.

This sequence joins TRBV6-1 and TRBJ2-3, with 8 bases fitting TRBD2. The length of the CDR3 is 16 residues. CDR1 is MNHNS, CDR2 SASEGT, per germline. V trimming: 6 bases; J trimming: 2 bases; junction bases outside the gene matches: 10. CDR3 nucleotide sequence: TGTGCCAGCAGGAGGGCGATAGCGGGATTCACAGATACGCAGTATTTT. Protein product: CASRRAIAGFTDTQYF.

In this sample, this clonotype turned up many times. The chain links TRBV4-1 to TRBJ1-5; 8 nucleotides match TRBD1. The CDR3 contains 16 residues. Germline CDR1 MGHRA, CDR2 YSYEKL. The J segment lost 7 bases and the V segment lost 1 base, leaving 9 bases of the junction unmatched. The CDR3 coding sequence is TGCGCCAGCAGCCAAGCGTTGACAGGGGACGGACAGCCCCAGCATTTT. It encodes CASSQALTGDGQPQHF.

This clonotype was recorded at least ten times. The CDR3 is CSAKQGARTEAFF. The CDR3 nucleotides read TGCAGTGCAAAACAGGGGGCGCGTACTGAAGCTTTCTTT. The V gene is TRBV20-1, the J gene TRBJ1-1; TRBD1 aligns across 9 bases. CDR1 is DFQATT and CDR2 is SNEGSKA in the germline V gene (reference sequence). V trimming: 6 bases; J trimming: 5 bases; junction bases outside the gene matches: 7. This CDR3 region has 13 residues.

This clonotype was observed a handful of times. V usage is TRBV9 and J usage is TRBJ2-3; a weak D match, TRBD1 (6 bases). Germline-derived CDR1 and CDR2 are SGDLS and YYNGEE. The germline V and J ends were trimmed by 2 bases and 3 bases, with 10 bases remaining between them. The CDR3 covers 14 residues. The CDR3 sequence is CASSVYRETDTQYF. Written as DNA, the CDR3 is TGTGCCAGCAGCGTCTACAGGGAAACAGATACGCAGTATTTT.

The chain has TRBV20-1 and TRBJ1-5; the match to TRBD1 covers 10 bases. CDR3 length: 18 amino acids. V lost 4 bases and J lost 0; bases outside the gene matches: 12. Germline loops: CDR1 DFQATT, CDR2 SNEGSKA (reference sequence). The chain's CDR3 is CSAIVRQGAFYSNQPQHF. For the CDR3, the DNA is TGCAGTGCTATCGTAAGACAGGGGGCCTTTTATAGCAATCAGCCCCAGCATTTT.

The V call is TRBV5-1, the J call TRBJ2-7; D may be TRBD1 or TRBD2 (5 bases each). Germline V gene data show CDR1 as SGHRS and CDR2 as YFSETQ. V lost 0 bases to trimming and J lost 7 bases, with 23 bases between them. The CDR3 runs 17 residues. CDR3 DNA sequence: TGCGCCAGCAGCTTGGCCGGGCAGATGGGGTCTGGGGGAGAGCAGTACTTC. It is translated as CASSLAGQMGSGGEQYF.

The chain combines TRBV2 with TRBJ2-5, with no clear D. The length of the CDR3 is 12 residues. The ends were cut back, 3 bases at V and 2 bases at J, with 4 bases in the middle. Germline assignment: CDR1 SNHLY and CDR2 FYNNEI. The CDR3 sequence: CASSETQETQYF. The CDR3 DNA reads TGTGCCAGCAGTGAGACACAAGAGACCCAGTACTTC. Based on the CDR3 plus reference TRBV2 and TRBJ2-5, the full variable domain is EPEVTQTPSHQVTQMGQEVILRCVPISNHLYFYWYRQILGQKVEFLVSFYNNEISEKSEIFDDQFSVERPDGSNFTLKIRSTKLEDSAMYFCASSETQETQYFGPGTRLLVL.

This clonotype was picked up a small number of times. This chain uses TRBV3-1 with TRBJ2-1, with TRBD2 identical over 11 bases. The V segment lost 4 bases and the J segment 14 bases; nucleotides outside the gene matches: 10. The germline V gene has CDR1 LGHDT and CDR2 YNNKEL (reference sequence). The CDR3 is 14 residues long. The CDR3 here is CASSRIAGGPGEFF. In nucleotides, the CDR3 is TGTGCCAGCAGCCGAATAGCGGGAGGGCCTGGGGAGTTCTTC.

This clonotype was counted many times. The rearrangement joins TRBV5-1 to TRBJ2-7, with D tentatively TRBD2 (5 bases). The CDR3 contains 14 residues. The ends were cut back, 0 bases at V and 7 bases at J, with 14 bases in the middle. Germline V gene data show CDR1 as SGHRS and CDR2 as YFSETQ. CDR3: CASSLAGIYEEQYF. The CDR3 DNA is TGCGCCAGCAGCTTGGCCGGGATCTACGAAGAGCAGTACTTC.

The V gene is TRBV9, the J gene TRBJ2-7; the D gene is possibly TRBD2 (7 bases). This CDR3 contains 15 residues. In germline, CDR1 is SGDLS, CDR2 YYNGEE. The germline V and J ends were trimmed by 0 bases and 1 base, with 11 bases remaining between them. CDR3 sequence: CASSVDGGPSYEQYF. As DNA, the CDR3 is TGTGCCAGCAGCGTAGACGGGGGGCCTTCCTACGAGCAGTACTTC.

J is TRBJ1-3 and V is TRBV7-9; unclear D gene. The CDR3 is 13 residues long. Between the trimmed V and J ends, which lost 5 bases and 10 bases, there was a span of 15 bases. Germline V lookup: CDR1 SEHNR, CDR2 FQNEAQ (reference sequence). The CDR3 spells CASSPRQVDTIYF. In DNA form, the CDR3 reads TGTGCCAGCAGCCCACGGCAGGTCGATACCATATATTTT.

This chain connects TRBV20-1 to TRBJ2-2; 8 bases line up with TRBD1. The CDR3 sequence is 16 residues long. V lost 6 bases, J lost 1 base, and 10 bases stayed unmatched. Germline CDR1 reads DFQATT; CDR2 reads SNEGSKA (reference sequence). CDR3 region: CSAKPSGTGNTGELFF. CDR3 bases: TGCAGTGCCAAGCCTTCCGGGACAGGGAACACCGGGGAGCTGTTTTTT.

V and J are TRBV20-1 and TRBJ1-2; D unresolved. Germline CDR1 is DFQATT and CDR2 is SNEGSKA (reference sequence). V lost 1 base and J 3 bases, leaving 15 bases between the germline ends. The CDR3 loop spans 15 amino acids. Here the CDR3 DNA reads TGCAGTGCTAGAGGTTCCCCCATAGGGTACTATGGCTACACCTTC. Its protein product is CSARGSPIGYYGYTF.

This clonotype was counted a few times. The chain uses TRBV29-1 and TRBJ1-1, with unresolved D. Germline lookup yields CDR1 SQVTM and CDR2 ANQGSEA. The V end was cut by 4 bases, the J end by 0 bases, with 6 bases between. This CDR3 has 12 amino acids. This CDR3 is CSVVAVNTEAFF. CDR3 DNA: TGCAGCGTTGTTGCGGTGAACACTGAAGCTTTCTTT.

Many counts were recorded for this clonotype. This chain connects TRBV7-3 to TRBJ1-2; 9 bases agree with TRBD1. V was clipped by 2 bases and J by 3 bases; unmatched bases: 4. CDR1 SGHTA and CDR2 FQGTGA come from the germline V gene. The CDR3 sequence is 15 residues long. The CDR3 is CASSLSGTGYYGYTF. The CDR3 nucleotides read TGTGCCAGCAGCTTATCGGGGACAGGGTACTATGGCTACACCTTC.

The genes are TRBV6-2 or TRBV6-3 and TRBJ2-3; D remains unclear. CDR1 MNHEY and CDR2 SVGEGT come from the germline V gene. CDR3 size: 16 residues. Trimming removed 0 bases from V and 2 bases from J, with 12 bases in between. CDR3 sequence: CASSYSISDNTDTQYF. The CDR3 DNA sequence: TGTGCCAGCAGTTACTCGATTTCCGACAACACAGATACGCAGTATTTT.

The sample holds many counts of this clonotype. V and J are TRBV10-3 and TRBJ2-5; D is unresolved. The CDR3 is 12 amino acids. Germline CDR1 and CDR2: ENHRY and SYGVKD. Trimming removed 4 bases from V and 2 bases from J, with 5 bases in between. The DNA of the CDR3 is TGTGCCATCAGTGCGGTTCAAGAGACCCAGTACTTC. Translating it yields CAISAVQETQYF.

This clonotype appeared many times. The rearrangement joins TRBV5-6 to TRBJ1-2; D remains ambiguous. CDR1 and CDR2 (germline): SGHDT, YYEEEE. Trimming took off 1 base at V and 5 bases at J, with 6 bases between the two ends. The CDR3 totals 12 residues. The CDR3 protein is CASSLRQYGYTF. CDR3 coding DNA: TGTGCCAGCAGCTTGAGGCAGTATGGCTACACCTTC.

This clonotype has a count of ten or more. The J gene is TRBJ2-1, the V gene TRBV20-1; a possible D gene is TRBD2 (6 bases). This CDR3 contains 13 residues. The germline V gene has CDR1 DFQATT and CDR2 SNEGSKA (reference sequence). The ends were cut back, 4 bases at V and 9 bases at J, with 16 bases in the middle. In DNA form, the CDR3 reads TGCAGTGCTATGATCGGGAGAGGTGGTGAGCAGTTCTTC. It encodes CSAMIGRGGEQFF.

This clonotype turned up a few times. The V gene is TRBV20-1, the J gene TRBJ2-1; D may be TRBD2 (6 bases). Germline CDR1 is DFQATT and CDR2 is SNEGSKA (reference sequence). Between the trimmed V and J ends, which lost 0 bases and 7 bases, there was a span of 16 bases. CDR3 length equals 15 residues. The CDR3 protein is CSARDSGSGTNEQFF. DNA of the CDR3: TGCAGTGCTAGAGATTCCGGTAGCGGAACAAATGAGCAGTTCTTC.

This clonotype has at least ten counts. The gene calls are TRBV7-2 and TRBJ2-3, with unresolved D. V shed 3 bases and J shed 5 bases, with 9 bases lying between them. CDR1 is SGHTA, CDR2 FQGNSA, per germline. The CDR3 covers 13 residues. This CDR3 reads CASSFGGEDTQYF. The CDR3 nucleotides are TGTGCCAGCAGCTTCGGCGGTGAAGATACGCAGTATTTT. Looking up the rest from reference TRBV7-2 and TRBJ2-3 gives the full variable domain: GAGVSQSPSNKVTEKGKDVELRCDPISGHTALYWYRQSLGQGLEFLIYFQGNSAPDKSGLPSDRFSAERTGGSVSTLTIQRTQQEDSAVYLCASSFGGEDTQYFGPGTRLTVL.

The rearrangement uses TRBV27 and TRBJ1-1; 7 nucleotides agree with TRBD1. V shed 3 bases and J 5 bases; nucleotides not matched to a gene: 15. Germline V gives CDR1 MNHEY, CDR2 SMNVEV (reference sequence). CDR3 length: 17 residues. CDR3 loop: CASSFRRGDSPRTEAFF. CDR3 bases: TGTGCCAGCAGTTTTAGGCGGGGGGACAGTCCCCGGACTGAAGCTTTCTTT.

The gene calls are TRBV27 and TRBJ1-1; D gene uncertain. This CDR3 is 11 amino acids long. Germline CDR1 and CDR2: MNHEY and SMNVEV (reference sequence). Trimming took off 6 bases at V and 6 bases at J, with 8 bases between the two ends. This chain's CDR3 is CASRDKAEAFF. The CDR3 DNA reads TGTGCCAGCAGGGATAAGGCTGAAGCTTTCTTT.